Included here is one TCR beta chain sequence, with context. This clone occurred a few times. Its antigen is currently not known. No per-base quality is available; no much larger clone lies one base away. This sample is part of a study of cytomegalovirus exposure and HLA in healthy donors (dated by TCRdb to the late 2010s). About the investigation overall: According to an earlier analysis of around 600 of the donors, 200 million or so T cells yielded roughly 100 million unique TCR beta sequences and around 280 Gb of sequence data. About 280 gigabases of sequencing data and tens of millions of unique TCR sequences made up an early release that covered 640 HLA-typed donors. The genetic ancestry cluster associated with self-reported Caucasian donors included 65% to 90% of the 350 to 500 genotyped donors. The study aimed to test whether cataloging public T cell receptors could reveal signatures of past pathogen exposure. The study profiled the T cell repertoires of hundreds of subjects by immunosequencing and related them to cytomegalovirus serostatus. Along with the roughly 610-subject first cohort, a separate validation cohort of over 90 different subjects was used. To predict cytomegalovirus infection status, the study combined high-throughput TCR immunosequencing, statistical association of individual TCRs with disease status, and machine learning. In a later analysis, previously published TCR beta repertoires from fewer than 750 donors were re-analyzed and high-resolution HLA genotyping was added so that TCR occurrence patterns could be studied. In the later analysis, no new phenotypic data were used to find candidate immune exposures; instead, reliance was placed on TCR beta sequences and their occurrence across donors. An earlier analysis of roughly 580 of the donors used high-throughput TCR beta sequencing to judge whether each TCR beta V gene segment behaved as functional or pseudogenic. Alongside the repertoire data, information on donor age, sex, ethnicity and CMV serostatus was compiled. In a later genetic analysis, genome-wide SNP genotypes for about three fifths of the 666 donors were used, and that subset was treated as a discovery cohort. All discovery cohort repertoires had been generated on a single sequencing platform. HLA typing included class I and class II loci at four-digit resolution. The number of typed donors differed by locus: about 620-640 for A, B, C, DRB1 and DQB1; approximately 540 for DQA1; some 590 for DPA1; and 450 to 480 for DPB1. Several DR-DQ haplotypes were handled as single units for association and clustering, since linkage in the cohort was strong. Among around 400 genotyped donors of the cohort, an average of around 240,000 unique TCR beta nucleotide sequences were sequenced per donor, roughly 18% of them non-productive.

Paper-wide results and their limitations: According to a later analysis, TCR association rates differed among HLA loci, with DRB1 alleles showing the most associated TCRs and HLA-C alleles showing the fewest. In a later genetic analysis, a missense DCLRE1C variant was associated with V-gene and J-gene trimming of TCR beta chains, and the association was replicated in an independent cohort. A later analysis reported that several top co-occurrence clusters appeared linked to parvovirus B19, influenza, CMV and Epstein-Barr virus. The classifier was reported to diagnose cytomegalovirus status with high specificity and sensitivity in both the original and validation cohorts. CMV serostatus was the only immune exposure information available for the cohort. The study gave a list of 150 to 200 TCR beta chains associated with cytomegalovirus. In a later analysis, most CMV-associated TCR beta chains were found to appear HLA-restricted, with HLA associations seemingly driven largely by CMV exposure. A later analysis associated about 17,000 TCR beta sequences with specific HLA alleles at a false discovery rate of 0.05. Presence/absence analyses assumed roughly uniform sequencing depth across donors, an assumption that may not hold. Correlated functional status among segregating V segments might be attributable to linkage disequilibrium, but an unknown experimental factor could not be ruled out. According to the authors, the approach could potentially be generalized to other disease states and immunological phenotypes. Most TCR sequences were observed very rarely across donors, whereas some public TCRs were present in many individuals. A later genetic analysis reported fewer N-insertions in productive TCRs among donors in an Asian-associated ancestry cluster than the roughly 620-donor mean. Because HLA typing was missing for some donors at each locus, association tests included only the typed subset. An earlier analysis of approximately 590 of the donors showed that most TCR beta V segments appeared in productive rearrangements either about 90% or about 30% of the time, which broadly matched IMGT annotations. Because counts were too low, roughly 16 rarely observed V segments, including chromosome 9 orphons, were left out of the earlier analysis of several hundred of the donors. The cohort was sequenced for TCR beta chains only, and without alpha or paired-chain data the features that could be detected were limited. In a later analysis, HLA-associated TCR beta chains were found to be more clonally expanded and to have lower generation probabilities than equally common non-associated chains. Assigning TCR associations to individual alleles was difficult when HLA alleles, especially DR and DQ, strongly co-occurred. A few of the identified cytomegalovirus-associated TCR beta chains were confirmed in vitro to be specific for cytomegalovirus antigens. The sequencing pipeline was judged likely to have produced a cluster of highly shared sequence variants as a technical artifact. Some IMGT-functional V segments, including TRBV6-2 and TRBV6-3, could not be distinguished by the 87-base-pair reads and were therefore excluded. A further reported finding was that TCR beta sequences accurately predicted the HLA-A and HLA-B alleles for most subjects in the first cohort.

The cohort comprised 550 to 700 healthy bone marrow donors. Cohort members were all nominally healthy when sampled, although unrecorded immune exposures were likely present. The donor tested CMV seronegative, placing the donor among the approximately 360 seronegative members of the cohort. A peripheral blood sample was collected from each donor, and TCR beta sequencing was performed on peripheral blood mononuclear cells. Genomic DNA was extracted from the blood cell samples with the Qiagen DNeasy Blood Extraction Kit. CDR3 length: 14 amino acids, cysteine to phenylalanine. Only CDR3 DNA remains: 42 bases, in frame from the first base. Germline trimming: 5 bases from V, 1 base from J; junction bases outside gene matches: 5. CDR1 SGHAT and CDR2 FQNNGV were looked up in the germline V gene. Library creation used the immunoSEQ multiplex PCR assay. The multiplex PCR relied on a mix of 60 forward primers for TCR Vbeta segments and 13 reverse primers for TCR Jbeta segments. The CDR3 region of rearranged TCR beta genes was amplified from genomic DNA with a multiplex PCR assay. Amplified TCR beta libraries were sequenced as 87-base-pair reads on the Illumina HiSeq System. Processing in the source paper ran as follows. A later analysis tallied 80 million to 95 million unique TCR beta chains across the 550 to 850 repertoires, and about 10 million of those chains were shared by two or more donors. To remove PCR and sequencing errors, raw reads were error-corrected and collapsed into unique sequences using a nearest-neighbor algorithm that merged closely related sequences. To assign V, D and J gene segments, CDR3 sequences were aligned to IMGT reference sequences. For a sequence to be retained, a match of at least six nucleotides was required to both a V gene segment and a J gene segment. A rearrangement was called productive if the CDR3 had no stop codons and remained in frame with V and J, and every other rearrangement was called non-productive. CDR3 was defined according to IMGT convention as the region running from the second conserved V-encoded cysteine to the conserved J-encoded phenylalanine. Sequences without an unambiguous match to a single V gene segment were excluded from the earlier analysis of 450 to 650 of the donors. An earlier analysis of 450 to 650 of the donors called V segments functional above 56.7% productive rearrangements and segregating when the between-donor standard deviation exceeded 5%. A statistical classification framework was built to diagnose cytomegalovirus status from the catalog of TCR beta chain sequences. In a later analysis, TCR nucleotide sequences were compared against IMGT/GENE-DB human TR gene sequences so that V and J genes could be assigned. In a later analysis, CDR3 sequences and most-parsimonious VDJ recombination scenarios were assigned using the TCRdist pipeline. In a later analysis, each TCR beta chain was defined by its CDR3 amino acid sequence together with its V-gene family, and reads without a unique V-gene family were excluded. As a way to deal with suspected cross-contamination and a sequencing artifact, a later analysis dropped under 600 nucleotide sequences that were highly shared and had low generation probability. In a later analysis, a clonal expansion index was calculated for each public chain from normalized within-repertoire ranks of inferred template counts. In a later analysis, generation probabilities were computed with a VDJ recombination model fitted to out-of-frame rearrangements, and the resulting probabilities were checked against IGoR. Hypergeometric tests were used in a later analysis to score TCR-TCR, TCR-HLA and TCR-CMV co-occurrence, with a repertoire-size bias correction applied to the TCR pairs. In a later analysis, false discovery rates were estimated by permuting HLA or CMV assignments 20 times. A later analysis grouped co-occurring TCRs with DBSCAN, adding TCRdist sequence similarity when clustering within HLA-allele-positive subsets. Co-occurrence clustering excluded repertoires with fewer than 30,000 or more than 120,000 public chains, plus five with anomalous nucleotide sharing. Here the immuneACCESS table is served through TCRdb, limited to in-frame sequences with V and J called. Missing clones are a known gap in these copies; in checked studies unresolved V genes cover under half, and the rest lacks a known reason. The V and J calls and the clone size are those of that table, but D and trimming were determined from the DNA. For this sample there are more than 85,000 clones; 60% to 80% appear just once. The leading ten clones occupy roughly 6% of the sample.

The sequencing input was PBMCs. Recombination joined TRBV11-2 with TRBJ2-7, with 7 central nucleotides matching TRBD1. This TCR came from a young woman in good health and CMV-seronegative. This receptor has the CDR3 CASSPGQLSYEQYF. DNA sequence: TGTGCCAGCAGCCCGGGACAGCTTTCCTACGAGCAGTACTTC.